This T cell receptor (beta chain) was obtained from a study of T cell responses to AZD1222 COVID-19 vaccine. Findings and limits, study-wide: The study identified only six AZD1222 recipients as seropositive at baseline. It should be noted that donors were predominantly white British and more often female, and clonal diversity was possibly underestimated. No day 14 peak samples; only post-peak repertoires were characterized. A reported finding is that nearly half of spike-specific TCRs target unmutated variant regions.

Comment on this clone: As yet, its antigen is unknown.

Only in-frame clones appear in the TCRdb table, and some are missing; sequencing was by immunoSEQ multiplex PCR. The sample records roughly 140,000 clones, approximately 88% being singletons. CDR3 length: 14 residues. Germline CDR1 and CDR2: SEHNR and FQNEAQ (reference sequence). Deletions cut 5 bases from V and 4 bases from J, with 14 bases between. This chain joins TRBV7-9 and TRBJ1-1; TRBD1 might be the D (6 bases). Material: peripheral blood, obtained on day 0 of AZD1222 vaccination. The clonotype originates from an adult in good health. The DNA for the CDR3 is TGTGCCAGCAGCCAGCTTTTGGGGGCCACTGAAGCTTTCTTT. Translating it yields CASSQLLGATEAFF. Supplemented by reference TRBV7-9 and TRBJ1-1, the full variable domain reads DTGVSQNPRHKITKRGQNVTFRCDPISEHNRLYWYRQTLGQGPEFLTYFQNEAQLEKSRLLSDRFSAERPKGSFSTLEIQRTEQGDSAMYLCASSQLLGATEAFFGQGTRLTVV.